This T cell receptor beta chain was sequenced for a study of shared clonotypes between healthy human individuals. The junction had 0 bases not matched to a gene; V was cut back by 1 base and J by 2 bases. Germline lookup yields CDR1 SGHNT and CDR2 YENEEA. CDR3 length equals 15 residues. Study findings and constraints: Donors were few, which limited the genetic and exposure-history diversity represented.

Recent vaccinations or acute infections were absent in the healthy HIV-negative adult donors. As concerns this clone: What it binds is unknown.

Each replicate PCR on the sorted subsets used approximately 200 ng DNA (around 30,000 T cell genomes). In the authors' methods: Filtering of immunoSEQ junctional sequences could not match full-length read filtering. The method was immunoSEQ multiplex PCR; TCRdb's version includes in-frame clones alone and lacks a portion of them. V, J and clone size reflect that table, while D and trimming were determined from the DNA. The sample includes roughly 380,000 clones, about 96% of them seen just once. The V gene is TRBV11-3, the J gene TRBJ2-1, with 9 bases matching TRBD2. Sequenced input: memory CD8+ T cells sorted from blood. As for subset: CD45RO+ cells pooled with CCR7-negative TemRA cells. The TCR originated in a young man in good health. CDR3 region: CASSLGTSAYNEQFF. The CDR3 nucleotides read TGTGCCAGCAGCTTAGGGACTAGCGCCTACAATGAGCAGTTCTTC.